A selection of T cell receptor beta chains follows, all from one sample in a study of cytomegalovirus exposure and HLA in healthy donors. Using immunoSEQ multiplex PCR, the repertoire was profiled, and TCRdb retains in-frame clones only, with some absent. The sample holds around 150,000 clones; around 66% are singletons and the top ten take over 5%. The sample taken for sequencing was PBMCs. These receptors all come from a woman in her fifties or sixties in good health and CMV-seronegative. Both conserved end residues are part of each CDR3. Not every row has a clone size; where given, it reads once, few, many or a size class.

>TRBJ2-1|TRBV2|-
CASSVLGFPEQFF
>TRBJ2-3|TRBV4-2|-
CASSHTLISTDTQYF
>TRBJ2-3|TRBV28|few
CASSSSGTGQGDTQYF
>TRBJ2-5|TRBV28|few
CASFGQVQETQYF
>TRBJ2-3|TRBV6-4|-
CASRPLGGTLQDTQYF
>TRBJ2-6|TRBV2|-
CASNRRGGANVLTF
>TRBJ2-1|TRBV11-2|-
CASSLTGSSYNEQFF
>TRBJ2-1|TRBV4-1|few
CASSQFVTSGNEQFF
>TRBJ1-4|TRBV2|-
CASSLGRNEKLFF
>TRBJ2-7|TRBV5-6|few
CASSLRRVAGALTEQYF
>TRBJ2-1|TRBV4-3|-
CASSQEIAASSYNEQFF
>TRBJ1-6|TRBV19|few
CASLGQPNSPLHF
>TRBJ2-2|TRBV7-2|once
CASSPLTSLITGELFF
>TRBJ2-1|TRBV16|-
CASSQGHYNEQFF
>TRBJ2-3|TRBV5-4|-
CASREGGATDTQYF